These T cell receptor beta chains were read from a single sample in a study of T cell clones after liver transplantation. The assay was immunoSEQ multiplex PCR, and TCRdb's table has in-frame clones only and misses some. Of roughly 73,000 clones in the sample, over 70% were seen once. The sequencing used CD4+ T cells from blood, collected before liver transplant. Source of these receptors: a human donor who received a liver transplant. Both conserved end residues are part of each CDR3. D genes are given only for firm matches. Clone size appears in some rows only: once, few, many, or a class for an expanded clone.

j_call: TRBJ1-4; clone_size: few; v_call: TRBV6-5; d_call: NA; cdr3_nt: TGTGCCAGCAGCCTCACAACTAATGAAAAACTGTTTTTT; cdr3_aa: CASSLTTNEKLFF
j_call: TRBJ1-2; clone_size: NA; v_call: TRBV6-1; d_call: TRBD1; cdr3_nt: TGTGCCAGCAGGGGACAGCGTGATTATGGCTACACCTTC; cdr3_aa: CASRGQRDYGYTF
j_call: TRBJ2-7; clone_size: once; v_call: TRBV5-5; d_call: NA; cdr3_nt: TGTGCCAGCAGCGAAAGTAGCTACGAGCAGTACTTC; cdr3_aa: CASSESSYEQYF
j_call: TRBJ1-5; clone_size: NA; v_call: TRBV4-1; d_call: TRBD1; cdr3_nt: TGCGCCAGCAGCCAAGTTGACAGGGCCTATAGCAATCAGCCCCAGCATTTT; cdr3_aa: CASSQVDRAYSNQPQHF
j_call: TRBJ2-7; clone_size: few; v_call: TRBV19; d_call: NA; cdr3_nt: TGTGCCAGTAGTGTAGCGGACAGCTACGAGCAGTACTTC; cdr3_aa: CASSVADSYEQYF
j_call: TRBJ1-3; clone_size: NA; v_call: TRBV7-2; d_call: NA; cdr3_nt: TGTGCCAGCAGCCTCACAGTCTCTGGAAACACCATATATTTT; cdr3_aa: CASSLTVSGNTIYF
j_call: TRBJ2-6; clone_size: NA; v_call: TRBV7-3; d_call: TRBD2; cdr3_nt: TGTGCCAGCAGCTTAACCGGAAGCCGACTAGCGGGAAGGCAATCTGGGGCCAACGTCCTGACTTTC; cdr3_aa: CASSLTGSRLAGRQSGANVLTF
j_call: TRBJ1-2; clone_size: NA; v_call: TRBV28; d_call: NA; cdr3_nt: TGTGCCAGCAGTTCGAATGGACGGGAACCCTATGGCTACACCTTC; cdr3_aa: CASSSNGREPYGYTF
j_call: TRBJ2-7; clone_size: NA; v_call: TRBV12-2; d_call: NA; cdr3_nt: TGTGCAAGTCGCTTAGCGCTAAGCGGGGGGAGCTCCTACGAGCAGTACTTC; cdr3_aa: CASRLALSGGSSYEQYF
j_call: TRBJ2-1; clone_size: NA; v_call: TRBV19; d_call: TRBD1; cdr3_nt: TGTGCCAGTAGTATTGTGACAGGGGCCCCCCTCCCTTACAATGAGCAGTTCTTC; cdr3_aa: CASSIVTGAPLPYNEQFF
j_call: TRBJ1-1; clone_size: few; v_call: TRBV19; d_call: TRBD1; cdr3_nt: TGTGCCAGCCGGGACAGTTTGAACACTGAAGCTTTCTTT; cdr3_aa: CASRDSLNTEAFF
j_call: TRBJ2-2; clone_size: NA; v_call: TRBV7-2; d_call: TRBD2; cdr3_nt: TGTGCCGACCGACTAGCGGGAGGGCCCAACACCGGGGAGCTGTTTTTT; cdr3_aa: CADRLAGGPNTGELFF
j_call: TRBJ1-5; clone_size: NA; v_call: TRBV18; d_call: NA; cdr3_nt: TGTGCCAGCTCACCAGGGGATGGCCAGCCCCAGCATTTT; cdr3_aa: CASSPGDGQPQHF
j_call: TRBJ1-1; clone_size: NA; v_call: TRBV2; d_call: NA; cdr3_nt: TGTGCCAGCAGTGATGGCAGACCCGTTGCTGAAGCTTTCTTT; cdr3_aa: CASSDGRPVAEAFF
j_call: TRBJ1-1; clone_size: once; v_call: TRBV9; d_call: NA; cdr3_nt: TGTGCCAGCAGCGTAGATGGAGCGGGTAATTACGGTACTGAAGCTTTCTTT; cdr3_aa: CASSVDGAGNYGTEAFF
j_call: TRBJ1-2; clone_size: NA; v_call: TRBV5-6; d_call: NA; cdr3_nt: TGTGCCAGCAGCCCACACCCGGCGACAGCGAATGGCTACACCTTC; cdr3_aa: CASSPHPATANGYTF
j_call: TRBJ1-2; clone_size: once; v_call: TRBV2; d_call: TRBD1; cdr3_nt: TGTGCCAGCACTAGAGGACAGGTGATTGATAACTATGGCTACACCTTC; cdr3_aa: CASTRGQVIDNYGYTF
j_call: TRBJ2-7; clone_size: NA; v_call: TRBV4-1; d_call: TRBD1; cdr3_nt: TGCGCCAGCAGCCAAGATGGGGGACAGGGGGCCTACGAGCAGTACTTC; cdr3_aa: CASSQDGGQGAYEQYF
j_call: TRBJ1-5; clone_size: NA; v_call: TRBV7-9; d_call: NA; cdr3_nt: TGTGCCAGCAGCTTAGGCAGGGAGGACGGTCAGCCCCAGCATTTT; cdr3_aa: CASSLGREDGQPQHF
j_call: TRBJ2-7; clone_size: NA; v_call: TRBV18; d_call: NA; cdr3_nt: TGTGCCAGCTCACCCTACCGGGACATCACCTACGAGCAGTACTTC; cdr3_aa: CASSPYRDITYEQYF
j_call: TRBJ1-2; clone_size: NA; v_call: TRBV18; d_call: NA; cdr3_nt: TGTGCCAGCTCACCAGCCTTGGGCAGCCTTTCTAACTATGGCTACACCTTC; cdr3_aa: CASSPALGSLSNYGYTF
j_call: TRBJ2-1; clone_size: NA; v_call: TRBV18; d_call: TRBD2; cdr3_nt: TGTGCCAGCTCGGTCCGGACTAGCGGGTACAATGAGCAGTTCTTC; cdr3_aa: CASSVRTSGYNEQFF
j_call: TRBJ2-7; clone_size: NA; v_call: TRBV7-8; d_call: NA; cdr3_nt: TGTGCCAGCAGCCCGGACCTCCTCAACTACGAGCAGTACTTC; cdr3_aa: CASSPDLLNYEQYF
j_call: TRBJ1-2; clone_size: NA; v_call: TRBV7-2; d_call: NA; cdr3_nt: TGTGCCAGCAGCTCGAGATCGGGGCACTATGGCTACACCTTC; cdr3_aa: CASSSRSGHYGYTF
j_call: TRBJ2-3; clone_size: NA; v_call: TRBV19; d_call: NA; cdr3_nt: TGTGCCAGTAGGCCCGGGCTAGTGGCAGATACGCAGTATTTT; cdr3_aa: CASRPGLVADTQYF
j_call: TRBJ2-5; clone_size: NA; v_call: TRBV6-5; d_call: TRBD2; cdr3_nt: TGTGCCAGCAGTTCTTACGGACTAGCCGGGGCCCAGTACTTC; cdr3_aa: CASSSYGLAGAQYF